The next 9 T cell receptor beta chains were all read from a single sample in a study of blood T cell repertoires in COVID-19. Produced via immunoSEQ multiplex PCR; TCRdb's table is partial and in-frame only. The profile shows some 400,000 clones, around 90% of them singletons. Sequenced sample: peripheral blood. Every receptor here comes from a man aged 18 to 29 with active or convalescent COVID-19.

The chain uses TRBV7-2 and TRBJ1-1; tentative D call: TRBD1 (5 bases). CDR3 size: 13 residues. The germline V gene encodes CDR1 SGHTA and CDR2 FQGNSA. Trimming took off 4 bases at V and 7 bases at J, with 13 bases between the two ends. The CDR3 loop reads CASSSYVDSEAFF. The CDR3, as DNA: TGTGCCAGCAGCTCTTACGTAGACAGTGAAGCTTTCTTT.

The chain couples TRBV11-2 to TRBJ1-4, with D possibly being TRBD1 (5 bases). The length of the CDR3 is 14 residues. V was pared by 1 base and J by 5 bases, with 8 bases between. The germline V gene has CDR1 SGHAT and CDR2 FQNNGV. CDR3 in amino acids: CASSLGYRNEKLFF. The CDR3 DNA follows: TGTGCCAGCAGCTTAGGCTACAGGAATGAAAAACTGTTTTTT. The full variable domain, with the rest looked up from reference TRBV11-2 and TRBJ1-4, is EAGVAQSPRYKIIEKRQSVAFWCNPISGHATLYWYQQILGQGPKLLIQFQNNGVVDDSQLPKDRFSAERLKGVDSTLKIQPAKLEDSAVYLCASSLGYRNEKLFFGSGTQLSVL.

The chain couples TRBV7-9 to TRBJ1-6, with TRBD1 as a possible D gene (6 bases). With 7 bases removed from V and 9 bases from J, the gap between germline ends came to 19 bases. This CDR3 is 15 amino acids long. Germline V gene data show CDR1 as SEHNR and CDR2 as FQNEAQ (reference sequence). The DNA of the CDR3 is TGTGCCAGCACCCTAGCCGCACAGGGTGGTTCACCCCTCCACTTT. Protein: CASTLAAQGGSPLHF.

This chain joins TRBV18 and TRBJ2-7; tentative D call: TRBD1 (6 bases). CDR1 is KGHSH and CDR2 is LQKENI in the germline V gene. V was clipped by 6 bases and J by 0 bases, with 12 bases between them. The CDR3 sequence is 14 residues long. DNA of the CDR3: TGTGCCAGCTCTAACGGACAGAACTCCTACGAGCAGTACTTC. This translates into CASSNGQNSYEQYF.

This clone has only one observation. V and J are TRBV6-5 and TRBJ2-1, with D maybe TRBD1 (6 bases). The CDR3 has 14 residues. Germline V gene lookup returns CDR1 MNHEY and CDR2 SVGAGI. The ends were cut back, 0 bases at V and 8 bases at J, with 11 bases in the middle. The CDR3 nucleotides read TGTGCCAGCAGTTACTCGGCAGGGGCCTATGAGCAGTTCTTC. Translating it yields CASSYSAGAYEQFF.

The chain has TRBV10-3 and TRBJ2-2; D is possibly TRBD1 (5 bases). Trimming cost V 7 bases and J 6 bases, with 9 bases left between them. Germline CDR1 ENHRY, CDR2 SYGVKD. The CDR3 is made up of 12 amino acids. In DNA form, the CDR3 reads TGTGCCATCATGTGGGGCGCCGGGGAGCTGTTTTTT. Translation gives CAIMWGAGELFF.

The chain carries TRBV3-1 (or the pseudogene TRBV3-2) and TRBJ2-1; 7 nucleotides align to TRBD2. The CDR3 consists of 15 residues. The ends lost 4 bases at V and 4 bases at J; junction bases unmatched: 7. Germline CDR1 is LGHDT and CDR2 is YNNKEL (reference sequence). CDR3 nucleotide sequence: TGTGCCAGCAGCCTTCGCGGGAGTTCTTACAATGAGCAGTTCTTC. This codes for CASSLRGSSYNEQFF.

The DNA for the CDR3 is TGTGCCAGCTCCGGGGAGACCGGGGAGCTGTTTTTT. Translated, it gives CASSGETGELFF. This chain connects TRBV3-1 (or the pseudogene TRBV3-2) to TRBJ2-2; maybe TRBD2 (5 bases). CDR1 LGHDT and CDR2 YNNKEL come from the germline V gene (reference sequence). The CDR3 is 12 residues long. V lost 8 bases and J lost 5, with 9 bases in between.

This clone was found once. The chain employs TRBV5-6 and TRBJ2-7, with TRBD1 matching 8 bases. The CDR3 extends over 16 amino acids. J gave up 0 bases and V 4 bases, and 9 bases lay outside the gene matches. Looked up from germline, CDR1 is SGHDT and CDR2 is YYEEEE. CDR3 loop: CASSLGDRSLSYEQYF. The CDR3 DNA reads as TGTGCCAGCAGCCTGGGGGACAGGAGCCTCTCCTACGAGCAGTACTTC.